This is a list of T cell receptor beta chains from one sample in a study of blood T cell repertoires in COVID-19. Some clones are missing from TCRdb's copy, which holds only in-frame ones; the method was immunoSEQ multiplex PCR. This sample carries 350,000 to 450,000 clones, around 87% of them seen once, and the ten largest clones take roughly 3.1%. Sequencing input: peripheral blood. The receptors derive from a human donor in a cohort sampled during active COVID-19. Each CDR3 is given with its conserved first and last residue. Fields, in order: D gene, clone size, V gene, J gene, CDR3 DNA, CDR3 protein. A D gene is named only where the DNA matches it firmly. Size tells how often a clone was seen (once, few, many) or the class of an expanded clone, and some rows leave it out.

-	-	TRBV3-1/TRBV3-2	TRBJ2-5	TGTGCCAGCACCTATGGCAGGGAAGAGACCCAGTACTTC	CASTYGREETQYF
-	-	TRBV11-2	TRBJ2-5	TGTGCCAGCAGCTTCGCAGGGGTAGAGACCCAGTACTTC	CASSFAGVETQYF
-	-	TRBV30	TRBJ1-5	TGTGCCTGGAGAGATGGGAGGGGTAATCAGCCCCAGCATTTT	CAWRDGRGNQPQHF
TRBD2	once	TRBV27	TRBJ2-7	TGTGCCAGCAGCGCCACGGGACTAGGATTTCCGAACTTC	CASSATGLGFPNF
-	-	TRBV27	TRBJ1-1	TGTGCCAGCAGCACAGGGAACACTGAAGCTTTCTTT	CASSTGNTEAFF
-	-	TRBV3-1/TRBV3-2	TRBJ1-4	TGTGCCAGCACCCAAGGTTGGGGGCAAGGAGAAAAACTGTTTTTT	CASTQGWGQGEKLFF
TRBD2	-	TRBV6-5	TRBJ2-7	TGTGCCAGCAGAACTAGCGGAGGGGGGGCCTACGAGCAGTACTTC	CASRTSGGGAYEQYF
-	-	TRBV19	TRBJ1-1	TGTGCCAGTAGATGGGGGGGTGAAATGAACACTGAAGCTTTCTTT	CASRWGGEMNTEAFF
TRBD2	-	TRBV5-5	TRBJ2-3	TGTGCCAGCAGCCTCCTAGGGACTAGCGGGAGTGATACGCAGTATTTT	CASSLLGTSGSDTQYF
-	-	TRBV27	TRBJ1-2	TGTGCCAGCAGTTTATCTTACAAACCTTACTCGGGGAATAACTATGGCTACACCTTC	CASSLSYKPYSGNNYGYTF
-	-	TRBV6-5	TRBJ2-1	TGTGCCAGCAGTTACCTGGCAAACTACAATGAGCAGTTCTTC	CASSYLANYNEQFF
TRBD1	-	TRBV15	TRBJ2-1	TGTGCCACCAGCAGAGGGACAGGGCAGATTCACAATGAGCAGTTCTTC	CATSRGTGQIHNEQFF
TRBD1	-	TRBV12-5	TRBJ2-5	TGTGCTAGTGGTCCGCGGACAGGGCAAGAGACCCAGTACTTC	CASGPRTGQETQYF
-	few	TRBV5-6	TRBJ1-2	TGTGCCAGCAGCTTGGTTCAGGGGCGGAAGGGCTACACCTTC	CASSLVQGRKGYTF
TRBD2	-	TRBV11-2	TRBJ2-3	TGTGCCAGCAGGCCGGGGACTAGCGGGGGGCCTTATAGCACAGATACGCAGTATTTT	CASRPGTSGGPYSTDTQYF
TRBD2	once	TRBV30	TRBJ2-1	TGTGCCTGGAGTGGGGACTACTCCTACAATGAGCAGTTCTTC	CAWSGDYSYNEQFF
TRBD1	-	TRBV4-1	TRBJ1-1	TGCGCCAGCAGCCGGACCGGACAGGGGGCGGGTGAAGCTTTCTTT	CASSRTGQGAGEAFF
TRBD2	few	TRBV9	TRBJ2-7	TGTGCCAGCAGCCCTCGAGGGGGGTCTAGCGGGAGTCTAGGGGAGCAGTACTTC	CASSPRGGSSGSLGEQYF